The sequence of this TCR beta chain was determined in a study of T cell repertoires in cytomegalovirus infection. Background on the study: Recently identified HLA-C-restricted CMV epitopes were used, and well-studied HLA-B-restricted CMV epitopes were used as well. From public TCR beta signatures came an indication of both CMV infection and matching HLA type. Study-level results: Dominating the ex vivo response were TCR beta clonotypes that were CMV-specific and HLA-C-restricted. CMV carriers having the relevant HLA were flagged by cumulative public TCR beta family frequency.

Notes on this clonotype: Its target is not known.

Using its own MiXCR run on the reads, TCRdb lists one record per CDR3 protein. The table shows about 920,000 distinct CDR3 sequences, with around 30% occurring only once. The germline CDR1 and CDR2 sequences are SGHTA and FQGNSA. The ends were cut back, 3 bases at V and 4 bases at J, with 17 bases in the middle. The CDR3 contains 16 residues. The chain uses TRBV7-2 and TRBJ2-3; TRBD2 might be the D (7 bases). Sequenced here: cultured CD8+ T cells from PBMCs, sampled from culture after CMV antigen stimulation. This TCR derives from a human donor in good health (CMV status not recorded). Some clones in this sample may be carry-over from other donors' samples. The CDR3 is CASSLDPGGRSDTQYF. The CDR3 DNA reads as TGTGCCAGCAGCTTGGACCCCGGGGGGCGGTCAGATACGCAGTATTTT. Full variable domain (rest looked up from reference TRBV7-2 and TRBJ2-3): GAGVSQSPSNKVTEKGKDVELRCDPISGHTALYWYRQSLGQGLEFLIYFQGNSAPDKSGLPSDRFSAERTGGSVSTLTIQRTQQEDSAVYLCASSLDPGGRSDTQYFGPGTRLTVL.